The rows below give T cell receptor beta chains drawn from one sample of a study of blood T cell repertoires in COVID-19. The protocol was immunoSEQ multiplex PCR, while the TCRdb copy is restricted to in-frame clones and leaves out a portion. The repertoire holds roughly 80,000 clones, with 91% as singletons. Sequencing was done on a sample of peripheral blood. These TCRs come from a woman aged 50 to 65 in a cohort sampled during active COVID-19. The CDR3 runs from the conserved cysteine through the conserved F or W. D genes are given only for firm matches. Size tells how often a clone was seen (once, few, many) or the class of an expanded clone, and some rows leave it out.

d_call	clone_size	v_call	j_call	cdr3_aa	cdr3_nt
.	.	TRBV19	TRBJ1-2	CASSIGGLANYGYTF	TGTGCCAGTAGTATCGGGGGGCTAGCTAACTATGGCTACACCTTC
.	.	TRBV3-1/TRBV3-2	TRBJ1-3	CASSQDSRRSSGNTIYF	TGTGCCAGCAGCCAAGATAGTAGGCGGAGCTCTGGAAACACCATATATTTT
.	few	TRBV4-1	TRBJ1-3	CASSQGGRGSFSGNTIYF	TGCGCCAGCAGCCAAGGGGGAAGGGGCTCCTTCTCTGGAAACACCATATATTTT
.	.	TRBV5-4	TRBJ2-7	CASSPGHSGEYF	TGTGCCAGCAGCCCGGGACACTCAGGAGAGTACTTC
.	.	TRBV5-4	TRBJ2-3	CASSVIGGHTQYF	TGTGCCAGCAGCGTCATCGGAGGGCATACGCAGTATTTT
TRBD1	.	TRBV3-1/TRBV3-2	TRBJ1-4	CASSQSEVPGQGVF	TGTGCCAGCAGCCAATCCGAGGTACCGGGACAGGGCGTTTTT
TRBD1	.	TRBV24-1	TRBJ2-2	CATSEAGTANTGELFF	TGTGCCACCAGTGAGGCCGGGACAGCGAACACCGGGGAGCTGTTTTTT
.	.	TRBV3-1/TRBV3-2	TRBJ1-2	CASSQALEGYTF	TGTGCCAGCAGCCAGGCACTGGAGGGCTACACCTTC
TRBD1	.	TRBV28	TRBJ2-7	CASSLWGQGIYEQYF	TGTGCCAGCAGTTTATGGGGACAGGGCATCTACGAGCAGTACTTC
TRBD1	.	TRBV11-3	TRBJ1-1	CASSLGGTGIAEAFF	TGTGCCAGCAGCTTAGGTGGGACAGGGATCGCTGAAGCTTTCTTT
.	once	TRBV6-5	TRBJ1-2	CASSYSRQGHGYTF	TGTGCCAGCAGTTACTCGAGGCAGGGGCATGGCTACACCTTC
TRBD1	.	TRBV10-3	TRBJ1-4	CASSGTANEKLFF	TGTGCCAGCTCCGGGACAGCTAATGAAAAACTGTTTTTT
TRBD1	.	TRBV5-1	TRBJ1-4	CASSLDGQGGGKLFF	TGCGCCAGCAGCTTGGATGGACAGGGGGGAGGAAAACTGTTTTTT
TRBD2	.	TRBV6-6	TRBJ2-5	CASSNSGGETQYF	TGTGCCAGCAGTAATAGCGGGGGAGAGACCCAGTACTTC
TRBD1	.	TRBV13	TRBJ2-2	CASSPTFRQGASGELFF	TGTGCCAGCAGCCCAACATTCAGACAGGGGGCTTCCGGGGAGCTGTTTTTT
.	.	TRBV5-6	TRBJ2-3	CASSLVADYRTDTQYF	TGTGCCAGCAGCTTGGTGGCGGACTACCGCACAGATACGCAGTATTTT
.	.	TRBV28	TRBJ2-7	CASSLMLARTYEQYF	TGTGCCAGCAGTTTAATGCTAGCTCGCACCTACGAGCAGTACTTC
TRBD1	.	TRBV4-1	TRBJ1-2	CASSPTGGRGYGYTF	TGCGCCAGCAGCCCGACAGGGGGGAGAGGCTATGGCTACACCTTC
.	.	TRBV18	TRBJ1-1	CASSTGDTEAFF	TGTGCCAGCTCTACGGGAGACACTGAAGCTTTCTTT
.	.	TRBV2	TRBJ2-3	CASKPESDTQYF	TGTGCCAGCAAGCCTGAGTCAGATACGCAGTATTTT
TRBD1	.	TRBV24-1	TRBJ2-7	CATSDFPIFGQGLGSYEQYF	TGTGCCACCAGTGATTTCCCTATCTTCGGACAGGGCCTAGGCTCCTACGAGCAGTACTTC
TRBD1	.	TRBV11-2	TRBJ2-7	CASSLGTGAYEQYF	TGTGCCAGCAGCTTAGGGACAGGGGCCTACGAGCAGTACTTC
TRBD1	once	TRBV29-1	TRBJ2-3	CSVGATGGTDTQYF	TGCAGCGTTGGGGCGACAGGGGGCACAGATACGCAGTATTTT
.	once	TRBV10-3	TRBJ1-2	CAISESEIYGYTF	TGTGCCATCAGTGAGTCCGAGATATATGGCTACACCTTC
.	.	TRBV2	TRBJ1-1	CASSEGRTEAFF	TGTGCCAGCAGTGAAGGCAGAACTGAAGCTTTCTTT
TRBD1	.	TRBV19	TRBJ2-7	CASRADRGPGEQYF	TGTGCCAGTAGAGCGGACAGGGGGCCCGGCGAGCAGTACTTC
TRBD1	.	TRBV5-8	TRBJ1-5	CASSLQGGYSNQPQHF	TGTGCCAGCTCCCTTCAGGGGGGATATAGCAATCAGCCCCAGCATTTT
.	.	TRBV7-2	TRBJ2-1	CASSHPDNEQFF	TGTGCCAGCAGCCACCCGGACAATGAGCAGTTCTTC
TRBD2	.	TRBV27	TRBJ2-7	CASSLSWREVYEQYF	TGTGCCAGCAGTTTATCGTGGCGGGAGGTTTACGAGCAGTACTTC
.	.	TRBV9	TRBJ2-7	CASSVDGSQTYEQYF	TGTGCCAGCAGCGTAGATGGGAGCCAAACCTACGAGCAGTACTTC
.	.	TRBV13	TRBJ2-1	CASSPAGRGRGGGFEQFF	TGTGCCAGCAGCCCAGCTGGCAGGGGGCGCGGGGGTGGGTTCGAGCAGTTCTTC
.	.	TRBV9	TRBJ1-1	CASSVLGYTEAFF	TGTGCCAGCAGCGTACTAGGTTACACTGAAGCTTTCTTT
.	.	TRBV6-5	TRBJ2-1	CASNRGSYNEQFF	TGTGCCAGCAATAGGGGGTCCTACAATGAGCAGTTCTTC
.	.	TRBV6-5	TRBJ1-4	CASSQDRSNEKLFF	TGTGCCAGCAGCCAAGACAGGTCTAATGAAAAACTGTTTTTT
.	.	TRBV7-9	TRBJ1-2	CASSLVSGGSYGYTF	TGTGCCAGCAGCTTAGTATCGGGGGGGTCCTATGGCTACACCTTC
.	.	TRBV19	TRBJ1-5	CASSTPQGSGQPQHF	TGTGCCAGTAGTACTCCCCAAGGGAGCGGTCAGCCCCAGCATTTT
TRBD1	.	TRBV27	TRBJ2-1	CASRTPGQGWNEQFF	TGTGCCAGCAGAACTCCGGGACAGGGGTGGAATGAGCAGTTCTTC